This T cell receptor beta chain was recovered during a study of T-cell reconstitution after alpha-beta-depleted transplantation in children. Unique molecular identifiers were built into the TCRbeta library. TCRdb used MiXCR to reprocess the PCR reads, holding one entry per CDR3 protein. The sample includes hundreds of thousands of distinct CDR3 sequences, roughly 17% of them seen just once. The clonotype comes from a human donor who donated a stem cell graft to a child with acute myeloid leukemia. The sample consisted of PBMCs from the stem cell graft donor, taken from the stem cell graft.

CDR3 amino acids: CASSYSTGRGDQPQHF. In DNA, the CDR3 is TGTGCCAGCAGTTACTCGACGGGACGGGGAGATCAGCCCCAGCATTTT. The chain recombines TRBV6-2 or TRBV6-3 with TRBJ1-5; weak D call: TRBD1 (5 bases). CDR1 MNHEY and CDR2 SVGEGT come from the germline V gene. The CDR3 contains 16 residues. V lost 0 bases and J 5 bases, leaving 14 bases between the germline ends.